This TCR beta chain was sequenced in a study of cytomegalovirus exposure and HLA in healthy donors. The V gene end was trimmed by 1 base and the J gene end by 5 bases; junction bases not matched to a gene: 3. The CDR3 contains 14 residues. Germline values: CDR1 MGHRA, CDR2 YSYEKL. Broader study findings: Earlier analysis looked at TCR beta V segments, and most were productive about 87% or about 30% of the time. Most subjects' HLA-A and HLA-B alleles were reportedly predicted from TCR beta sequences.

This clone was seen a handful of times. What it binds is unknown. The study ran its PCR with 60 Vbeta and 13 Jbeta primers. The method was immunoSEQ multiplex PCR; TCRdb's version includes in-frame clones alone and lacks a portion of them. Of about 170,000 clones listed, more than 70% are singletons. The sequenced sample was PBMCs. The chain employs TRBV4-1 and TRBJ1-2, with 8 positions matching TRBD1. The TCR sequence derives from a boy aged 2-15 years in good health and CMV-seronegative. The CDR3: CASSQGQGRYGYTF. The DNA of the CDR3 is TGCGCCAGCAGCCAAGGACAGGGGAGGTATGGCTACACCTTC.